Following are 15 T cell receptor beta chains from one sample sequenced in a study of shared clonotypes between healthy human individuals (dated by TCRdb to between 2020 and 2021). The library was generated by the immunoSEQ multiplex PCR assay. TCRdb holds this immuneACCESS table with in-frame rearrangements only. Some clones are missing; in checked studies, unresolved V genes explain under half, and the rest has no known cause. The sample includes a few million clones, with about 92% observed a single time. About 0.13% of the sample is held by the ten biggest clonotypes. The sequenced sample consisted of naive CD4+ T cells sorted from blood. The sample's cell subset or site label is to be understood as: CD45RA+ positively selected. The receptor source for this set is a man aged 18 to 35 in good health.

The V gene is TRBV9, the J gene TRBJ2-2; D is unclear. CDR1 and CDR2 (germline): SGDLS, YYNGEE. V was cut by 5 bases and J by 2 bases, with 19 bases left in between. The CDR3 runs 17 residues. The CDR3 is CASSLTSSVYNTGELFF. CDR3 sequence (DNA): TGTGCCAGCAGTCTTACTTCAAGCGTTTATAACACCGGGGAGCTGTTTTTT.

This sequence joins TRBV9 and TRBJ2-5; tentative D call: TRBD2 (5 bases). The CDR3 contains 15 residues. Germline loops: CDR1 SGDLS, CDR2 YYNGEE. The V and J ends lost 0 bases and 4 bases respectively, with 13 bases between them. The CDR3 bases are TGTGCCAGCAGCGTAGTAGGAACTAGTTCAGAGACCCAGTACTTC. The encoded protein is CASSVVGTSSETQYF.

The gene calls are TRBV5-1 and TRBJ2-5; possible D gene TRBD1, 6 bases. The CDR3 has 15 residues. Per the germline V gene, CDR1 is SGHRS and CDR2 is YFSETQ. Trimming took 3 bases from V and 0 from J, leaving 12 bases between them. This CDR3 is CASSSARGHQETQYF. The CDR3 DNA is TGCGCCAGCAGCTCGGCCAGGGGTCACCAAGAGACCCAGTACTTC.

The CDR3 loop reads CASSSSGTSGNTIYF. CDR3 DNA sequence: TGTGCCAGCTCAAGTTCCGGCACCTCTGGAAACACCATATATTTT. The chain recombines TRBV18 with TRBJ1-3; D unclear. CDR1 is KGHSH and CDR2 is LQKENI in the germline V gene. Trimming took off 5 bases at V and 0 bases at J, with 11 bases between the two ends. This CDR3 contains 15 residues.

This chain uses TRBV4-1 with TRBJ2-7; 9 positions agree with TRBD1. The trim removed 0 bases at V and 6 bases at J, leaving 6 bases unmatched. The CDR3 sequence is 15 residues long. Per the germline V gene, CDR1 is MGHRA and CDR2 is YSYEKL. CDR3 nucleotides: TGCGCCAGCAGCCAAGATATTACAGGGGGCGGCGAGCAGTACTTC. Protein sequence: CASSQDITGGGEQYF.

This clone was counted a single time. The chain links TRBV1 to TRBJ2-7; the table gives TRBD2 as D, unverified against the DNA. TRBV1 counts as a pseudogene. This CDR3 has 17 amino acids. Here the CDR3 reads CTSSLKEERPPGNEQYF. Here the CDR3 DNA reads TGCACCAGCAGTTTGAAAGAGGAGCGGCCTCCCGGGAACGAGCAGTACTTC.

As regards this clone: The sample holds other DNA sequences that translate to the same CDR3. This chain connects TRBV2 to TRBJ2-5; TRBD1 is a possible D gene (6 bases). The CDR3 sequence is 13 residues long. CDR1 and CDR2 from the germline V gene are SNHLY and FYNNEI. V lost 4 bases and J lost 2, with 8 bases in between. The CDR3 region has the DNA TGTGCCAGCAGTGTGGACAGACAAGAGACCCAGTACTTC. Translating it yields CASSVDRQETQYF.

The chain has TRBV19 and TRBJ2-7; 7 bases are shared with TRBD1. Germline V gene data show CDR1 as LNHDA and CDR2 as SQIVND (reference sequence). The trim removed 7 bases at V and 2 bases at J, leaving 11 bases unmatched. The CDR3 extends over 15 amino acids. The CDR3 DNA sequence: TGTGCCAGTAAAAACCGGGACAGACTAACCTACGAGCAGTACTTC. It is translated as CASKNRDRLTYEQYF.

The chain combines TRBV19 with TRBJ2-7; D may correspond to TRBD1 or TRBD2 (6 bases each). The CDR3 has 15 residues. With 3 bases removed from V and 2 bases from J, the gap between germline ends came to 14 bases. Germline values: CDR1 LNHDA, CDR2 SQIVND (reference sequence). CDR3 bases: TGTGCCAGTAGTATGGACGGGGGCACCGCCTACGAGCAGTACTTC. Amino acids: CASSMDGGTAYEQYF.

Concerning this clone: Other nucleotide sequences from this sample produce the same CDR3. V gene TRBV5-4 combines with J gene TRBJ2-7; D perhaps matches TRBD1 (5 bases). This CDR3 has 14 amino acids. From germline, CDR1 is SGHNT and CDR2 YYREEE (reference sequence). Deletions cut 0 bases from V and 1 base from J, with 8 bases between. The CDR3 DNA is TGTGCCAGCAGCTTGGACAGGTTTTCCTACGAGCAGTACTTC. Residues: CASSLDRFSYEQYF.

V is TRBV4-3 and J is TRBJ2-3; D is tentatively TRBD1 or TRBD2 (5 bases each). Between the trimmed V and J ends, which lost 0 bases and 8 bases, there was a span of 9 bases. The CDR3 spans 13 residues. The germline CDR1 and CDR2 sequences are LGHNA and YSLEER. The CDR3 DNA is TGCGCCAGCAGCCAAGACGGGGCGGTTACGCAGTATTTT. Translation gives CASSQDGAVTQYF.

This clone was seen just once. The chain carries TRBV27 and TRBJ2-6; perhaps D is TRBD1 or TRBD2 (5 bases each). The CDR3 has 16 residues. CDR1 MNHEY and CDR2 SMNVEV come from the germline V gene (reference sequence). Trimming took 8 bases from V and 1 from J, leaving 15 bases between them. The CDR3 region is CASGTNGVSGANVLTF. CDR3 nucleotide sequence: TGTGCCAGCGGGACCAATGGAGTTTCTGGGGCCAACGTCCTGACTTTC.

In the case of this clone: Other DNA sequences in this specimen translate into the identical CDR3. This chain uses TRBV7-2 with TRBJ2-2, with TRBD2 matching over 9 bases. CDR3 size: 16 residues. Looked up from germline, CDR1 is SGHTA and CDR2 is FQGNSA. V lost 1 base, J lost 4 bases, and 4 bases stayed unmatched. CDR3 sequence reads: CASSLGLAGTTGELFF. The CDR3 bases are TGTGCCAGCAGCTTAGGGCTAGCGGGAACCACCGGGGAGCTGTTTTTT.

This clone was recorded only once. The rearrangement joins TRBV5-1 to TRBJ2-2, with TRBD1 as a possible D gene (6 bases). CDR1 SGHRS and CDR2 YFSETQ come from the germline V gene. This CDR3 region has 14 residues. V lost 4 bases to trimming and J lost 4 bases, with 11 bases between them. The CDR3 DNA follows: TGCGCCAGCAGCCCCGGACAGCCCACCGGGGAGCTGTTTTTT. This sequence encodes CASSPGQPTGELFF.

V usage is TRBV2 and J usage is TRBJ2-5, with a tentative D call TRBD1 (6 bases). The CDR3 covers 15 residues. Trimming took off 3 bases at V and 1 base at J, with 12 bases between the two ends. Germline CDR1 reads SNHLY; CDR2 reads FYNNEI. The CDR3 reads CASSDPRGGQETQYF. The CDR3 DNA reads as TGTGCCAGCAGTGATCCCAGGGGTGGCCAAGAGACCCAGTACTTC.